The clone carrying this T cell receptor (beta chain) was recorded many times. V lost 0 bases to trimming and J lost 1 base, with 12 bases between them. The germline V gene has CDR1 MNHEY and CDR2 SVGAGI. This CDR3 is built from 17 residues. From the reads, TCRdb called clonotypes with MiXCR, one entry per CDR3 protein. The sample holds under 600,000 distinct CDR3 sequences, more than 15% seen once. This entry belongs to a study of T cell repertoires in cytomegalovirus infection. Sequences were obtained from CD8+ T cells from PBMCs. The chain uses TRBV6-5 and TRBJ2-2; no definite D call. The sequence derives from a human donor in good health (CMV status not recorded). Some clones in this sample may be carry-over from other donors' samples. The CDR3 here is CASSYSVGGLNTGELFF. The CDR3 coding sequence is TGTGCCAGCAGTTACTCCGTGGGTGGCCTGAACACCGGGGAGCTGTTTTTT.